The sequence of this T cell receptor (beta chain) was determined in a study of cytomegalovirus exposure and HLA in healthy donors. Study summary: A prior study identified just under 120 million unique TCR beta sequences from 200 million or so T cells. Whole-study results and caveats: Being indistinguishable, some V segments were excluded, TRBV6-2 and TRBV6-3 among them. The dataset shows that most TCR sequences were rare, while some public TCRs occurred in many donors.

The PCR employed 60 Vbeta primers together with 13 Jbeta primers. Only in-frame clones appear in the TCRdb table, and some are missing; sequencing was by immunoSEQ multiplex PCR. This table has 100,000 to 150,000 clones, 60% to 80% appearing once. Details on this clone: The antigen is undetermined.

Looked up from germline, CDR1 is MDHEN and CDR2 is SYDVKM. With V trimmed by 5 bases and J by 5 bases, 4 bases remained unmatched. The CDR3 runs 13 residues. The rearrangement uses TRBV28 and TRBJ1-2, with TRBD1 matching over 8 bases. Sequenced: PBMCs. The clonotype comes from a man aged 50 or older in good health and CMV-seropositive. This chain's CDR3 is CASSRTGFYGYTF. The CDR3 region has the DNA TGTGCCAGCAGTCGGACAGGGTTTTATGGCTACACCTTC.